Shown below are 23 T cell receptor beta chains from a single sample sequenced in a study of blood T cell repertoires in COVID-19. Profiling relied on immunoSEQ multiplex PCR, and the TCRdb table lists in-frame clones only, not all of them. The profile shows fewer than 70,000 clones, 65% to 80% of them singletons. Sequencing input: peripheral blood. The receptor source for this set is a man aged 25-45 years with COVID-19, enrolled during active disease.

The CDR3 DNA follows: TGTGCCAGCAGCTTAAACCCACAGGTCCCCACCTATGGCTACACCTTC. It yields the protein CASSLNPQVPTYGYTF. This rearrangement joins TRBV7-2 to TRBJ1-2; possible D gene TRBD1, 5 bases. V lost 2 bases and J lost 4, with 17 bases in between. CDR1 SGHTA and CDR2 FQGNSA come from the germline V gene. CDR3 length: 16 residues.

This clone was observed a few times. This rearrangement joins TRBV5-1 to TRBJ1-3, with 7 bases aligning to TRBD1. Germline values: CDR1 SGHRS, CDR2 YFSETQ. Trimming removed 3 bases from V and 2 bases from J; junction bases left unmatched: 8. This CDR3 is built from 16 residues. The CDR3 DNA follows: TGCGCCAGCAGCTCGACAGGGACAGCAGCTGGAAACACCATATATTTT. Translated: CASSSTGTAAGNTIYF.

This clone was recorded once. The gene calls are TRBV3-1 (or the pseudogene TRBV3-2) and TRBJ1-2; TRBD1 matches at 7 bases. Looked up from germline, CDR1 is LGHDT and CDR2 is YNNKEL (reference sequence). V shed 4 bases and J 0 bases; nucleotides not matched to a gene: 5. The CDR3 extends over 15 amino acids. CDR3 residues: CASSRTGDANYGYTF. For the CDR3, the DNA is TGTGCCAGCAGCCGCACAGGGGATGCTAACTATGGCTACACCTTC.

This clone was picked up a small number of times. This chain links TRBV9 with TRBJ1-1, with D maybe TRBD1 (5 bases). The germline V gene has CDR1 SGDLS and CDR2 YYNGEE. Trimming left V 3 bases short and J 8 bases short, with 17 bases between. This CDR3 spans 14 amino acids. The CDR3 protein is CASSGLEGAPEAFF. The CDR3 DNA reads as TGTGCCAGCAGCGGATTGGAAGGGGCTCCCGAAGCTTTCTTT.

The J gene is TRBJ2-3, the V gene TRBV7-2; no clear D. Germline V CDR1 and CDR2: SGHTA, FQGNSA. The CDR3 is 14 residues long. V lost 4 bases and J lost 2, with 10 bases in between. The CDR3 nucleotides read TGTGCCAGCAGCTCCCGAGTCCTCACAGATACGCAGTATTTT. Amino acids: CASSSRVLTDTQYF.

The chain combines TRBV5-6 with TRBJ1-2; TRBD1 aligns across 8 bases. Per the germline V gene, CDR1 is SGHDT and CDR2 is YYEEEE. With 4 bases clipped from V and 4 bases from J, the junction kept 6 bases outside the gene matches. This CDR3 is built from 14 residues. The CDR3 loop reads CASSTGQGGYGYTF. Here the CDR3 DNA reads TGTGCCAGCAGCACAGGACAGGGCGGCTATGGCTACACCTTC.

V gene TRBV7-9 combines with J gene TRBJ2-7; D perhaps matches TRBD2 (6 bases). V shed 7 bases and J shed 0 bases, with 10 bases lying between them. CDR1 and CDR2 from the germline V gene are SEHNR and FQNEAQ (reference sequence). CDR3 length: 13 residues. The CDR3 DNA reads TGTGCCAGCAACGTGGGGGGCTCCTACGAGCAGTACTTC. Translating gives CASNVGGSYEQYF.

J is TRBJ1-1 and V is TRBV4-3; D is possibly TRBD1 (6 bases). Looked up from germline, CDR1 is LGHNA and CDR2 is YSLEER. The CDR3 sequence is 16 residues long. The V end lost 0 bases, the J end lost 0 bases, and 11 bases lay between the germline ends. CDR3 coding DNA: TGCGCCAGCAGCCAAGAGAGGGGGGGGATGAACACTGAAGCTTTCTTT. The encoded protein is CASSQERGGMNTEAFF.

V gene TRBV29-1 combines with J gene TRBJ2-7; no definite D call. Trimming removed 3 bases from V and 3 bases from J, with 9 bases in between. CDR1 is SQVTM, CDR2 ANQGSEA, per germline. This CDR3 comprises 12 residues. This CDR3 reads CSVESRYYEQYF. The CDR3 DNA sequence: TGCAGCGTTGAGTCCCGTTACTACGAGCAGTACTTC.

The V and J genes are TRBV3-1 (or the pseudogene TRBV3-2) and TRBJ2-2; the D gene is possibly TRBD1 (6 bases). Germline V gene lookup returns CDR1 LGHDT and CDR2 YNNKEL (reference sequence). There are 15 residues in the CDR3. V gave up 4 bases and J gave up 1 base, with 10 bases separating them. The chain's CDR3 is CASSPTGQNTGELFF. The CDR3 region has the DNA TGTGCCAGCAGCCCAACGGGACAGAACACCGGGGAGCTGTTTTTT.

The chain couples TRBV9 to TRBJ2-7; 10 nucleotides align to TRBD2. The CDR3 is 15 residues long. The germline V gene has CDR1 SGDLS and CDR2 YYNGEE. The V gene end was trimmed by 4 bases and the J gene end by 5 bases; junction bases not matched to a gene: 9. The CDR3 DNA reads TGTGCCAGCAGCATTACTAGCGGGAAAAGAGACGAGCAGTACTTC. Translation gives CASSITSGKRDEQYF.

The sample holds one count of this clone. This sequence joins TRBV6-5 and TRBJ1-4; tentative D call: TRBD1 (5 bases). The CDR3 spans 14 residues. V gave up 2 bases and J gave up 5 bases, with 9 bases separating them. The germline V gene encodes CDR1 MNHEY and CDR2 SVGAGI. The CDR3 nucleotides read TGTGCCAGCAGTTACGACAGCAACAATGAAAAACTGTTTTTT. Amino acids: CASSYDSNNEKLFF.

This clone was seen a handful of times. The V gene is TRBV6-4, the J gene TRBJ2-3; 8 nucleotides match TRBD2. CDR1 is MRHNA and CDR2 is SNTAGT in the germline V gene. This CDR3 contains 14 residues. V was pared by 6 bases and J by 5 bases, with 7 bases of the junction left unmatched. The CDR3 DNA is TGTGCCAGCAGCGCCGGGGGGGCGCAAGATACGCAGTATTTT. Translating it yields CASSAGGAQDTQYF.

This clone showed up just once. The chain uses TRBV9 and TRBJ2-2; D remains unclear. Germline-derived CDR1 and CDR2 are SGDLS and YYNGEE. Trimming cost V 4 bases and J 8 bases, with 6 bases left between them. The CDR3 spans 11 residues. In DNA, the CDR3 is TGTGCCAGCAGCCTCCGGGGGGAGCTGTTTTTT. The encoded protein is CASSLRGELFF. Looking up the rest from reference TRBV9 and TRBJ2-2 gives the full variable domain: DSGVTQTPKHLITATGQRVTLRCSPRSGDLSVYWYQQSLDQGLQFLIQYYNGEERAKGNILERFSAQQFPDLHSELNLSSLELGDSALYFCASSLRGELFFGEGSRLTVL.

The chain links TRBV5-6 to TRBJ2-3, with D possibly TRBD2 on 7 matching bases. The CDR3 length is 15 residues. Per the germline V gene, CDR1 is SGHDT and CDR2 is YYEEEE. The ends were cut back, 3 bases at V and 2 bases at J, with 13 bases in the middle. CDR3 sequence reads: CASSYAGAFTDTQYF. The DNA of the CDR3 is TGTGCCAGCAGCTATGCGGGGGCATTCACAGATACGCAGTATTTT.

The chain joins TRBV6-2 or TRBV6-3 to TRBJ1-4, with no clear D. This CDR3 contains 14 residues. Germline V CDR1 and CDR2: MNHEY, SVGEGT. The V and J ends lost 1 base and 8 bases respectively, with 11 bases between them. The CDR3 loop reads CASSYFGLGEKLFF. In nucleotides, the CDR3 is TGTGCCAGCAGTTACTTCGGGTTAGGCGAAAAACTGTTTTTT.

The chain uses TRBV5-1 and TRBJ1-5; 10 nucleotides match TRBD1. Losses at the gene ends were 5 bases for V and 5 bases for J; bases not matched to a gene: 7. CDR1 and CDR2 from the germline V gene are SGHRS and YFSETQ. The CDR3 length is 15 residues. CDR3 region: CASRGGTGADQPQHF. The CDR3 DNA follows: TGCGCCAGCAGGGGAGGGACAGGGGCGGATCAGCCCCAGCATTTT.

Note on this clone: Other DNA sequences in the sample encode the same CDR3. The J gene is TRBJ1-4, the V gene TRBV3-1 (or the pseudogene TRBV3-2); the D is unclear. Trimming took 1 base from V and 7 from J, leaving 4 bases between them. The germline V gene has CDR1 LGHDT and CDR2 YNNKEL (reference sequence). The CDR3 is 12 amino acids. The CDR3 loop reads CASSQGAEKLFF. CDR3 in DNA: TGTGCCAGCAGCCAAGGCGCTGAAAAACTGTTTTTT.

This clone was counted once. The chain employs TRBV6-5 and TRBJ2-7, with D possibly matching TRBD1 (6 bases). Germline CDR1 and CDR2: MNHEY and SVGAGI. This CDR3 comprises 13 residues. Trimming stripped 6 bases from V and 6 bases from J, with 15 bases between. The chain's CDR3 is CASSMDRTGEQYF. In DNA, the CDR3 is TGTGCCAGCAGCATGGACAGAACGGGCGAGCAGTACTTC.

The sample holds one count of this clone. J is TRBJ2-7 and V is TRBV20-1; D call uncertain. The CDR3 is 11 residues long. V was shortened by 5 bases and J by 7 bases, with 12 bases between the two germline ends. CDR1 and CDR2 from the germline V gene are DFQATT and SNEGSKA (reference sequence). The CDR3 spells CSADTFREQYF. In DNA, the CDR3 is TGCAGTGCTGACACCTTCCGGGAGCAGTACTTC.

This clone was seen a few times. The chain links TRBV11-2 to TRBJ2-3; 7 bases agree with TRBD1. Trimming took 0 bases from V and 2 from J; bases not matched to a gene: 5. Per the germline V gene, CDR1 is SGHAT and CDR2 is FQNNGV. The CDR3 is made up of 16 amino acids. DNA for the CDR3: TGTGCCAGCAGCTTAGAAACAGGGGCCCCCACAGATACGCAGTATTTT. Protein product: CASSLETGAPTDTQYF.

The chain links TRBV19 to TRBJ1-1, with 7 bases aligning to TRBD1. Germline assignment: CDR1 LNHDA and CDR2 SQIVND (reference sequence). The CDR3 runs to 12 residues. V dropped 6 bases and J dropped 8; count of bases not matched to a gene: 6. CDR3 in amino acids: CASRNRGEEAFF. CDR3 bases: TGTGCCAGTAGAAACAGGGGAGAAGAAGCTTTCTTT.

The rearrangement links TRBV30 to TRBJ1-2; D remains unclear. The CDR3 totals 13 residues. From germline, CDR1 is GTSNPN and CDR2 SVGIG (reference sequence). V was pared by 4 bases and J by 1 base, with 10 bases between. CDR3 DNA sequence: TGTGCCTGGATCGACACTTTTAACTATGGCTACACCTTC. Amino acids: CAWIDTFNYGYTF.